Shown below are 4 T cell receptor beta chains from a single sample sequenced in a study of T cell responses to AZD1222 COVID-19 vaccine. Sequenced by immunoSEQ multiplex PCR; TCRdb stores in-frame clones only, minus some. The sample shows about 110,000 clones, around 87% of them seen only once. This material consisted of peripheral blood, taken 28 days after the second AZD1222 dose. The source of these receptors is an adult who received the AZD1222 COVID-19 vaccine.

The J gene is TRBJ1-5, the V gene TRBV6-5; D not resolved. Trimming cost V 0 bases and J 7 bases, with 10 bases left between them. Germline-derived CDR1 and CDR2 are MNHEY and SVGAGI. CDR3 length: 14 amino acids. The CDR3 coding sequence is TGTGCCAGCAGTTACTCGAAGTCACTACAGCCCCAGCATTTT. It encodes CASSYSKSLQPQHF.

This clone came up once. The chain carries TRBV7-2 and TRBJ1-2; the D is unclear. There are 12 residues in the CDR3. Trimming removed 1 base at V and 8 bases at J, with 8 bases between. The germline CDR1 and CDR2 sequences are SGHTA and FQGNSA. CDR3 sequence (DNA): TGTGCCAGCAGCTTAGGCGGGAAGGGCTACACCTTC. Protein: CASSLGGKGYTF.

This sequence joins TRBV18 and TRBJ1-5, with TRBD1 identical over 7 bases. CDR1 and CDR2 (germline): KGHSH, LQKENI. The CDR3 consists of 15 residues. V gave up 3 bases and J gave up 4 bases; unmatched junction bases: 6. CDR3: CASSPTGASNQPQHF. In DNA, the CDR3 is TGTGCCAGCTCACCCACAGGGGCGAGTAATCAGCCCCAGCATTTT. Based on the CDR3 plus reference TRBV18 and TRBJ1-5, the full variable domain is NAGVMQNPRHLVRRRGQEARLRCSPMKGHSHVYWYRQLPEEGLKFMVYLQKENIIDESGMPKERFSAEFPKEGPSILRIQQVVRGDSAAYFCASSPTGASNQPQHFGDGTRLSIL.

Worth noting for this clone: One end of the junction does not line up with germline, which may come from a read error. This chain uses TRBV12-3 or TRBV12-4 with TRBJ2-7; no clear D. This CDR3 contains 13 residues. CDR3 coding DNA: TGTGCCAGCACTTTACCCCCCTACTACGAGCAGTACTTC. Translating it yields CASTLPPYYEQYF.